This T cell receptor (beta chain) was sequenced in a study of high-grade serous ovarian cancer treatment subgroups. Study-level information: On average, approximately 14,000 reads and 7,494 unique TCR beta rearrangements were obtained per sample.

Findings and limits, study-wide: Only CDR3 was analyzed; CDR1 and CDR2 were not. Tumors within one patient showed repertoire similarity of roughly 0.11 to 0.8. TCR relatedness rose with neoantigen level and trended with mutation load.

The tumor samples were collected prior to definitive surgery or chemotherapy. Generated by immunoSEQ multiplex PCR, the TCRdb table keeps only in-frame clones and is missing some. This sample has about 12,000 clones, with about nine tenths found just once. Per germline, CDR1 SGDLS and CDR2 YYNGEE. Trimming pared 4 bases from V and 4 bases from J, leaving 14 bases between. There are 15 residues in the CDR3. On this clone: Its matching antigen is unknown.

V is TRBV9 and J is TRBJ1-4, with D maybe TRBD1 (6 bases). The origin of this receptor is a human donor with high-grade serous ovarian cancer. The sequencing input was tumor tissue. This chain's CDR3 is CASSSPGHHNEKLFF. Here the CDR3 DNA reads TGTGCCAGCAGCTCCCCGGGACACCATAATGAAAAACTGTTTTTT.